The 9 T cell receptor beta chains given below trace back to one sample, sequenced in a study of cytomegalovirus exposure and HLA in healthy donors. In the PCR, 60 Vbeta and 13 Jbeta primers were used. Profiling relied on immunoSEQ multiplex PCR, and the TCRdb table lists in-frame clones only, not all of them. The data show 150,000 to 200,000 clones, around four fifths seen once. The sample comprised PBMCs. All receptors come from a man aged 45-65 years in good health and CMV-seropositive.

The J gene is TRBJ1-5, the V gene TRBV6-1, with 8 bases aligning to TRBD1. The CDR3 contains 17 residues. From germline, CDR1 is MNHNS and CDR2 SASEGT. V gave up 3 bases and J gave up 2 bases; unmatched junction bases: 9. CDR3 nucleotides: TGTGCCAGCAGTGATCACCGGGACAGGCTTCGCAATCAGCCCCAGCATTTT. Translation gives CASSDHRDRLRNQPQHF.

On this clone itself: The limits of the CDR3 on the DNA are not certain, so only TCRdb's listed CDR3 is given. The V gene is TRBV5-4, the J gene TRBJ2-1; the table gives TRBD2 as D, unverified against the DNA. The CDR3 is 16 residues long, counting both termini. CDR1 is SGHNT, CDR2 YYREEE, per germline (reference sequence). CDR3 protein: CASSFLWGLAGGEQFF.

The rearrangement uses TRBV2 and TRBJ2-5, with a possible D match to TRBD1 (5 bases). V was trimmed by 7 bases and J by 1 base, leaving 16 bases between them. CDR3 length: 15 residues. Germline CDR1 SNHLY, CDR2 FYNNEI. This chain's CDR3 is CASKIGAETQETQYF. The CDR3 DNA follows: TGTGCCAGCAAGATTGGGGCAGAGACCCAAGAGACCCAGTACTTC.

The V gene is TRBV4-1, the J gene TRBJ1-5; weak D call: TRBD1 (6 bases). This CDR3 region has 15 residues. CDR1 is MGHRA and CDR2 is YSYEKL in the germline V gene. V lost 3 bases and J lost 2, with 11 bases in between. DNA for the CDR3: TGCGCCAGCAGCCAGGGGGCGGTGGGCAATCAGCCCCAGCATTTT. It yields the protein CASSQGAVGNQPQHF.

The CDR3 loop is CASSLAAQGPAYEQYF. In DNA form, the CDR3 reads TGCGCCAGCAGCTTGGCCGCTCAGGGGCCCGCCTACGAGCAGTACTTC. The V call is TRBV5-1, the J call TRBJ2-7; weak D call: TRBD1 (6 bases). V was pared by 0 bases and J by 2 bases, with 15 bases between. The germline CDR1 and CDR2 sequences are SGHRS and YFSETQ. The CDR3 is made up of 16 amino acids.

This chain links TRBV5-1 with TRBJ2-5, with TRBD1 as a possible D gene (6 bases). CDR1 SGHRS and CDR2 YFSETQ come from the germline V gene. This CDR3 region has 14 residues. V was cut by 1 base and J by 3 bases, with 10 bases left in between. The DNA for the CDR3 is TGCGCCAGCAGCTTGTATTCAGGGGAAGAGACCCAGTACTTC. Its translation: CASSLYSGEETQYF.

The CDR3 is CASSLGGRVTDTQYF. The CDR3 DNA sequence: TGTGCCAGCAGCTTAGGAGGGAGGGTCACAGATACGCAGTATTTT. The J gene is TRBJ2-3, the V gene TRBV11-3; 7 positions match TRBD2. V shed 1 base, J shed 2 bases, and the junction held 3 bases outside the gene matches. Germline V gene sequence: CDR1 SGHNT, CDR2 YENEEA. The CDR3 is 15 residues long.

The V and J genes are TRBV25-1 and TRBJ2-2; the match to TRBD1 covers 8 bases. The junction had 7 bases not matched to a gene; V was cut back by 3 bases and J by 4 bases. This CDR3 has 16 amino acids. CDR1 is MGHDK, CDR2 SYGVNS, per germline. CDR3 in amino acids: CASSDPGTGSTGELFF. In DNA form, the CDR3 reads TGTGCCAGCAGTGACCCCGGGACAGGATCCACCGGGGAGCTGTTTTTT.

The chain combines TRBV28 with TRBJ1-2; TRBD1 matches 8 bases. The V gene's germline CDR1 is MDHEN and CDR2 SYDVKM. J gave up 5 bases and V 1 base, and 6 bases lay outside the gene matches. The CDR3 is 15 residues long. CDR3 region: CASSLYQGAVYGYTF. For the CDR3, the DNA is TGTGCCAGCAGTTTATATCAGGGGGCTGTTTATGGCTACACCTTC.